Presented here are 31 T cell receptor beta chains from one specimen sequenced in a study of T cell repertoires in urothelial bladder cancer. Assay used: immunoSEQ multiplex PCR; TCRdb lists only in-frame clones, some missing. The sample shows 9,500 to 13,000 clones, approximately 70% of them seen only once. Input material: tumor-infiltrating cells from bladder cancer. Every receptor here comes from a human donor with a benign inflammatory bladder lesion.

This clone was counted only a few times. This chain connects TRBV5-5 to TRBJ2-3; 10 bases match TRBD2. V lost 4 bases and J lost 0; bases outside the gene matches: 8. CDR3 length: 17 amino acids. Germline CDR1 reads SGHKS; CDR2 reads YYEKEE (reference sequence). The CDR3 DNA reads TGTGCCAGCAGCGGCCGGACTAGCGGATCTAGCACAGATACGCAGTATTTT. Its protein is CASSGRTSGSSTDTQYF.

Here the CDR3 DNA reads TGTGCCAGCAGCACTATTGAGCGGGGGGGAAAGACCCAGTACTTC. It codes for CASSTIERGGKTQYF. The chain recombines TRBV7-7 with TRBJ2-5; 10 bases line up with TRBD2. CDR1 and CDR2 (germline): SSHAT, FNYEAQ (reference sequence). V lost 5 bases to trimming and J lost 6 bases; unmatched junction nucleotides: 9. This CDR3 comprises 15 residues.

V gene TRBV19 combines with J gene TRBJ1-1; maybe TRBD1 (5 bases). Looked up from germline, CDR1 is LNHDA and CDR2 is SQIVND (reference sequence). Trimming took off 3 bases at V and 1 base at J, with 9 bases between the two ends. The CDR3 length is 14 residues. In DNA form, the CDR3 reads TGTGCCAGTAGTATTAATCAGGGGAACACTGAAGCTTTCTTT. Translation: CASSINQGNTEAFF.

The chain is built from TRBV27 and TRBJ2-7, with 7 bases identical to TRBD1. Germline trimming cut 5 bases from V and 3 bases from J; bases unmatched to any gene: 7. The CDR3 totals 14 residues. The germline gives CDR1 MNHEY, CDR2 SMNVEV (reference sequence). In DNA, the CDR3 is TGTGCCAGCAGTCTCGGGACAGCTATCTACGAGCAGTACTTC. This gives the protein CASSLGTAIYEQYF.

The chain combines TRBV20-1 with TRBJ2-3; a possible D gene is TRBD2 (6 bases). CDR1 is DFQATT and CDR2 is SNEGSKA in the germline V gene (reference sequence). This CDR3 has 10 amino acids. The CDR3 nucleotides read TGCAGCGCTTTGGGGGGTACGCAGTATTTT. Residues: CSALGGTQYF.

This clone appeared a single time. The chain joins TRBV10-2 to TRBJ2-3; D could derive from TRBD1 or TRBD2 (5 bases each). The germline gives CDR1 WSHSY, CDR2 SAAADI. Trimming removed 6 bases at V and 6 bases at J, with 22 bases between. This CDR3 region has 16 residues. The DNA for the CDR3 is TGCGCCAGCAGGGACCCCGGGGCACCCGGAGCCGATACGCAGTATTTT. This translates into CASRDPGAPGADTQYF.

In nucleotides, the CDR3 is TGCGCCAGCAGCCGAGCCGGGACAGGGCATTCACCCCTCCACTTT. Protein sequence: CASSRAGTGHSPLHF. The V and J genes are TRBV4-1 and TRBJ1-6, with 9 bases aligning to TRBD1. V lost 4 bases, J lost 8 bases, and 6 bases stayed unmatched. The CDR3 extends over 15 amino acids. Germline V gene data show CDR1 as MGHRA and CDR2 as YSYEKL.

The genes are TRBV5-1 and TRBJ2-7; the match to TRBD1 covers 9 bases. Germline V gene sequence: CDR1 SGHRS, CDR2 YFSETQ. The CDR3 runs to 13 residues. V lost 5 bases and J lost 6; bases outside the gene matches: 6. The CDR3, as DNA: TGCGCCAGCAGTGTACAGGGGGCGTCCGAGCAGTACTTC. Translating it yields CASSVQGASEQYF.

Only one count was recorded for this clone. The genes are TRBV7-3 and TRBJ2-5; D not resolved. The CDR3 is 14 residues long. V gave up 5 bases and J gave up 4 bases, with 14 bases separating them. Germline loops: CDR1 SGHTA, CDR2 FQGTGA. CDR3 residues: CASSNMALGETQYF. CDR3 nucleotides: TGTGCCAGCAGCAACATGGCCCTAGGAGAGACCCAGTACTTC.

The gene calls are TRBV5-1 and TRBJ2-2; 9 bases match TRBD1. Germline CDR1 is SGHRS and CDR2 is YFSETQ. V lost 4 bases to trimming and J lost 3 bases; unmatched junction nucleotides: 7. The CDR3 is 16 amino acids. This CDR3 reads CASSEHGTGYTGELFF. CDR3 nucleotide sequence: TGCGCCAGCAGCGAGCACGGGACAGGGTACACCGGGGAGCTGTTTTTT.

This clone was detected only a few times. This sequence joins TRBV10-3 and TRBJ2-1; D remains unclear. CDR3 size: 13 residues. Per germline, CDR1 ENHRY and CDR2 SYGVKD. V was pared by 3 bases and J by 5 bases, with 8 bases between. This CDR3 reads CAISDPLNNEQFF. Here the CDR3 DNA reads TGTGCCATCAGTGACCCTTTGAACAATGAGCAGTTCTTC.

V gene TRBV19 combines with J gene TRBJ1-2; D is undetermined. CDR1 and CDR2 (germline): LNHDA, SQIVND (reference sequence). This CDR3 is 14 amino acids long. V dropped 3 bases and J dropped 7 bases, with 15 bases sitting between them. CDR3 sequence (DNA): TGTGCCAGTAGTATTCCCTGGAGGGTCGGTGGCTACACCTTC. Encoded protein: CASSIPWRVGGYTF.

J is TRBJ1-2 and V is TRBV11-2; D gene unclear. This CDR3 is built from 11 residues. V gave up 5 bases and J gave up 4 bases, with 5 bases separating them. CDR1 is SGHAT, CDR2 FQNNGV, per germline. CDR3: CASSPGYGYTF. CDR3 nucleotide sequence: TGTGCCAGCAGCCCTGGCTATGGCTACACCTTC.

The chain combines TRBV7-9 with TRBJ1-6; no reliable D call. CDR1 is SEHNR, CDR2 FQNEAQ, per germline (reference sequence). V lost 1 base and J 9 bases, leaving 7 bases between the germline ends. CDR3 size: 13 residues. CDR3 protein: CASSLVSSSPLHF. In DNA, the CDR3 is TGTGCCAGCAGCTTAGTCTCCAGTTCACCCCTCCACTTT.

The rearrangement uses TRBV29-1 and TRBJ1-5; no clear D gene. Looked up from germline, CDR1 is SQVTM and CDR2 is ANQGSEA. The CDR3 is 14 residues long. Trimming stripped 7 bases from V and 3 bases from J, with 16 bases between. The CDR3 is CSARRWVNNQPQHF. CDR3 DNA sequence: TGCAGCGCCCGGCGGTGGGTTAACAATCAGCCCCAGCATTTT.

V and J are TRBV7-9 and TRBJ1-2; the match to TRBD1 covers 7 bases. Germline lookup yields CDR1 SEHNR and CDR2 FQNEAQ (reference sequence). This CDR3 spans 14 amino acids. Trimming at V came to 5 bases and at J to 4 bases, leaving 7 bases not matched to a gene. CDR3 amino acids: CASSPSGQVYGYTF. For the CDR3, the DNA is TGTGCCAGCAGCCCATCCGGACAGGTCTATGGCTACACCTTC. Full variable domain (outside the CDR3, taken from reference TRBV7-9 and TRBJ1-2): DTGVSQNPRHKITKRGQNVTFRCDPISEHNRLYWYRQTLGQGPEFLTYFQNEAQLEKSRLLSDRFSAERPKGSFSTLEIQRTEQGDSAMYLCASSPSGQVYGYTFGSGTRLTVV.

The chain joins TRBV5-1 to TRBJ1-6; D not resolved. The CDR3 is 15 residues long. V was pared by 0 bases and J by 7 bases, with 11 bases between. The germline V gene encodes CDR1 SGHRS and CDR2 YFSETQ. The CDR3 reads CASSLDSQINSPLHF. In DNA, the CDR3 is TGCGCCAGCAGCTTGGATTCCCAGATAAATTCACCCCTCCACTTT.

This chain links TRBV27 with TRBJ1-1, with D maybe TRBD1 (5 bases). The CDR3 sequence is 13 residues long. Germline CDR1 reads MNHEY; CDR2 reads SMNVEV (reference sequence). Trimming shortened V by 2 bases and J by 3 bases, and 7 bases separated the two germline ends. The CDR3 loop is CASSLRGDTEAFF. Written as DNA, the CDR3 is TGTGCCAGCAGTTTAAGAGGGGACACTGAAGCTTTCTTT.

With regard to this clone: The junction shows a germline mismatch at one end, possibly a read error. The gene calls are TRBV19 and TRBJ2-4; D is perhaps TRBD1 (6 bases). Germline V gene data show CDR1 as LNHDA and CDR2 as SQIVND (reference sequence). The CDR3 is 12 amino acids. The CDR3 region is CASRPKQGILDF. For the CDR3, the DNA is TGTGCCAGTAGACCCAAGCAGGGGATTTTGGACTTC.

There are a few counts of this clone. The gene calls are TRBV4-2 and TRBJ2-1; 9 bases line up with TRBD2. The V and J ends lost 0 bases and 7 bases, in that order; junction bases with no gene match: 7. Germline lookup yields CDR1 LGHNA and CDR2 YNFKEQ. The CDR3 runs 16 residues. CDR3 in amino acids: CASSQDRAGGQNEQFF. The CDR3 nucleotides read TGTGCCAGCAGCCAAGATCGGGCGGGGGGGCAGAATGAGCAGTTCTTC.

The CDR3, as DNA: TGTGCCAGCAGCTTGATTTTCGGGACAGGGGCCATCTTCAACTATGGCTACACCTTC. It yields the protein CASSLIFGTGAIFNYGYTF. The chain combines TRBV5-6 with TRBJ1-2; 10 bases align to TRBD1. Germline V gives CDR1 SGHDT, CDR2 YYEEEE. The V gene end was trimmed by 1 base and the J gene end by 2 bases; junction bases not matched to a gene: 14. The CDR3 loop spans 19 amino acids. Looking up the rest from reference TRBV5-6 and TRBJ1-2 gives the full variable domain: DAGVTQSPTHLIKTRGQQVTLRCSPKSGHDTVSWYQQALGQGPQFIFQYYEEEERQRGNFPDRFSGHQFPNYSSELNVNALLLGDSALYLCASSLIFGTGAIFNYGYTFGSGTRLTVV.

V usage is TRBV12-5 and J usage is TRBJ1-1, with D tentatively TRBD1 (5 bases). The CDR3 consists of 12 residues. Germline V lookup: CDR1 LGHNT, CDR2 FRNRAP. Trimming shortened V by 7 bases and J by 7 bases, and 13 bases separated the two germline ends. The chain's CDR3 is CASVGAADEAFF. The CDR3 nucleotides read TGTGCTAGTGTAGGGGCAGCAGATGAAGCTTTCTTT.

The V and J genes are TRBV20-1 and TRBJ2-2; no clear D. This CDR3 region has 10 residues. The V gene's germline CDR1 is DFQATT and CDR2 SNEGSKA (reference sequence). The DNA of the CDR3 is TGCAACCTCAACACCGGGGAGCTGTTTTTT. It is translated as CNLNTGELFF.

This rearrangement joins TRBV18 to TRBJ1-2; 9 bases align to TRBD1. CDR3 length: 14 amino acids. The V and J ends lost 1 base and 8 bases, in that order; junction bases with no gene match: 5. Germline CDR1 reads KGHSH; CDR2 reads LQKENI. The CDR3 here is CASSPQGTGRGYTF. The DNA for the CDR3 is TGTGCCAGCTCACCACAGGGGACAGGGCGCGGCTACACCTTC.

The chain couples TRBV27 to TRBJ2-1; 10 positions agree with TRBD1. Germline values: CDR1 MNHEY, CDR2 SMNVEV (reference sequence). There are 24 residues in the CDR3. J lost 0 bases, V lost 4 bases, and 27 bases had no gene match. CDR3 amino acids: CASSSIHILGRDRGSMSSYNEQFF. The CDR3 bases are TGTGCCAGCAGTTCCATCCATATTTTAGGCCGGGACAGGGGCTCGATGAGCTCCTACAATGAGCAGTTCTTC.

The chain employs TRBV5-8 and TRBJ2-2; 7 positions agree with TRBD1. Germline V gives CDR1 SGHTS, CDR2 YDEGEE. There are 13 residues in the CDR3. J was trimmed by 6 bases and V by 4 bases; bases with no gene match: 3. CDR3 residues: CASSQTGSGELFF. CDR3 DNA: TGTGCCAGCAGCCAGACAGGGTCCGGGGAGCTGTTTTTT.

Only a few counts were recorded for this clone. This chain joins TRBV23-1 and TRBJ1-3, with D uncertain. TRBV23-1 is an open reading frame, and its role is uncertain. Trimming removed 8 bases at V and 4 bases at J, with 15 bases between. CDR3 length equals 14 residues. CDR3 sequence: CASPAWVMGNTIYF. The CDR3 nucleotides are TGCGCCAGCCCGGCCTGGGTAATGGGAAACACCATATATTTT.

The chain uses TRBV10-2 and TRBJ2-7; D possibly corresponds to TRBD1 (6 bases). The V end lost 6 bases, the J end lost 0 bases, and 9 bases lay between the germline ends. The CDR3 totals 13 residues. Germline loops: CDR1 WSHSY, CDR2 SAAADI. The DNA of the CDR3 is TGCGCCAGCAGGCCAGGGGCCTCCTACGAGCAGTACTTC. It specifies CASRPGASYEQYF.

Regarding this clone: A junction end diverges from the germline sequence, so it may reflect a read error. The CDR3 nucleotides read TGTGCCAGCAGCCCCTGGGCAGGGGGCCGACTTGCTTCTTTT. This codes for CASSPWAGGRLASF. V and J are TRBV7-9 and TRBJ1-1; 8 nucleotides match TRBD1. The CDR3 extends over 14 amino acids. Germline V CDR1 and CDR2: SEHNR, FQNEAQ (reference sequence).

The genes are TRBV14 and TRBJ2-2; no definite D call. V gave up 0 bases and J gave up 0 bases, with 11 bases separating them. The CDR3 is 17 amino acids. CDR1 and CDR2 from the germline V gene are SGHDN and FVKESK. The CDR3 DNA follows: TGTGCCAGCAGCCAAGATCGGCTCAGGTCGAACACCGGGGAGCTGTTTTTT. This translates into CASSQDRLRSNTGELFF.

J is TRBJ2-1 and V is TRBV5-1, with D hard to call. Germline CDR1 SGHRS, CDR2 YFSETQ. The CDR3 totals 14 residues. Trimming took 9 bases from V and 1 from J, leaving 14 bases between them. The CDR3 spells CATSVDQSYNEQFF. The DNA for the CDR3 is TGCGCCACCAGTGTTGACCAATCCTACAATGAGCAGTTCTTC. Full variable domain (missing parts from reference TRBV5-1 and TRBJ2-1): KAGVTQTPRYLIKTRGQQVTLSCSPISGHRSVSWYQQTPGQGLQFLFEYFSETQRNKGNFPGRFSGRQFSNSRSEMNVSTLELGDSALYLCATSVDQSYNEQFFGPGTRLTVL.